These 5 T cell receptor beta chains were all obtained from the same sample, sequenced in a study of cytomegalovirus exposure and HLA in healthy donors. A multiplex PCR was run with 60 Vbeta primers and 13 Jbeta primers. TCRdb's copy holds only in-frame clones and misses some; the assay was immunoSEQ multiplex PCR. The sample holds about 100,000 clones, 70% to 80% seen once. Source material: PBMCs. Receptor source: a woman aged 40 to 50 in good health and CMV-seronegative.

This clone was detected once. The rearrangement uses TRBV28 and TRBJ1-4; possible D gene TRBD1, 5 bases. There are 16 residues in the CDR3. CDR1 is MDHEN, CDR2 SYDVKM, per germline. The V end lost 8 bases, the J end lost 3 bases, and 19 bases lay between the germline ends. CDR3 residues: CASSQGRSSANEKLFF. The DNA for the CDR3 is TGTGCCAGCTCCCAGGGCAGGTCGAGTGCTAATGAAAAACTGTTTTTT.

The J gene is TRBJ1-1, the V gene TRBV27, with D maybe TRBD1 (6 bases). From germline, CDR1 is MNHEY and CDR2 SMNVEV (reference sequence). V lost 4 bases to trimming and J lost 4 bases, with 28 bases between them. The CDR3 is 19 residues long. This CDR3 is CASSSLTSRGLLVGTEAFF. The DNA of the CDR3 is TGTGCCAGCAGTTCTCTCACGTCCAGGGGTCTTTTGGTCGGCACTGAAGCTTTCTTT.

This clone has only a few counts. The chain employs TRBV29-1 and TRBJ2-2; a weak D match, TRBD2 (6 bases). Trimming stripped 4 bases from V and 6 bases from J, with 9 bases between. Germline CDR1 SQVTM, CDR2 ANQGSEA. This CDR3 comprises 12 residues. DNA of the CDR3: TGCAGCGTTGGGGGAGGTGCCGGGGAGCTGTTTTTT. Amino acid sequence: CSVGGGAGELFF.

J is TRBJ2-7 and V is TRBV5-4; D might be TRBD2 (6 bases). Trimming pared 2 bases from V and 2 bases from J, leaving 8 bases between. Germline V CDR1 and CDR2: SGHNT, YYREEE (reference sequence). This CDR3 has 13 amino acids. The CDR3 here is CASSFGGTYEQYF. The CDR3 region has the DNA TGTGCCAGCAGCTTCGGCGGGACCTACGAGCAGTACTTC. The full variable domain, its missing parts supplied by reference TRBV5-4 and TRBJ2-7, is ETGVTQSPTHLIKTRGQQVTLRCSSQSGHNTVSWYQQALGQGPQFIFQYYREEENGRGNFPPRFSGLQFPNYSSELNVNALELDDSALYLCASSFGGTYEQYFGPGTRLTVT.

This chain's CDR3 is CASSLVADGSEQYF. DNA for the CDR3: TGTGCCAGCAGCTTAGTGGCGGATGGTAGCGAGCAGTACTTC. This chain joins TRBV7-7 and TRBJ2-7; D uncertain. V was pared by 1 base and J by 6 bases, with 13 bases between. CDR1 and CDR2 (germline): SSHAT, FNYEAQ (reference sequence). The length of the CDR3 is 14 residues.